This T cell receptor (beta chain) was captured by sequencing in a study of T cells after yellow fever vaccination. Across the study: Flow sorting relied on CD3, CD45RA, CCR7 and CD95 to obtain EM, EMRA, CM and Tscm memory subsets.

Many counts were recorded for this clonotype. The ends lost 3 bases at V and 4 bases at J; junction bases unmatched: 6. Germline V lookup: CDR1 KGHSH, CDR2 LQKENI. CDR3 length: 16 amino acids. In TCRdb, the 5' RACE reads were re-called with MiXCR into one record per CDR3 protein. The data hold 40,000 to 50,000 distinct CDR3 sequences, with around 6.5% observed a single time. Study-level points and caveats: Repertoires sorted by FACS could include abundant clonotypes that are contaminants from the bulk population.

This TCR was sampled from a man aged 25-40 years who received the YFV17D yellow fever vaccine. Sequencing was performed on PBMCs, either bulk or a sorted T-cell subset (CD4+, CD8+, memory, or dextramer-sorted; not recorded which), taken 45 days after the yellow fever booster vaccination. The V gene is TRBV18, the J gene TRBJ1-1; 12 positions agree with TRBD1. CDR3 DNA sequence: TGTGCCAGCTCACCTGGGACAGGGGGCTCCGGCACTGAAGCTTTCTTT. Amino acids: CASSPGTGGSGTEAFF.